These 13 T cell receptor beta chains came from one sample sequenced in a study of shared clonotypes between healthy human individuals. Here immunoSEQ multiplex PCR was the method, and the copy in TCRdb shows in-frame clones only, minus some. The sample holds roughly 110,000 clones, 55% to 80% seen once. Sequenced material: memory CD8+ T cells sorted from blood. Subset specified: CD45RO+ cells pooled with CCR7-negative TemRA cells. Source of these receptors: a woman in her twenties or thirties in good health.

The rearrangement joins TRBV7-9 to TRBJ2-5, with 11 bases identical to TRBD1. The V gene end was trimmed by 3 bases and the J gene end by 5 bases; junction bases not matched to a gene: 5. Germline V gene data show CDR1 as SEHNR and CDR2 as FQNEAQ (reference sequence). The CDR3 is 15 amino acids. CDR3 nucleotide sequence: TGTGCCAGCAGCTTTTGGGACAGGGGGAAGGAGACCCAGTACTTC. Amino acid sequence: CASSFWDRGKETQYF.

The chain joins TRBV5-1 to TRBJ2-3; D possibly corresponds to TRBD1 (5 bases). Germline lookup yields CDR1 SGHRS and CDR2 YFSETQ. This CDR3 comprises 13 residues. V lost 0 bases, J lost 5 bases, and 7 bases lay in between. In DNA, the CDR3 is TGCGCCAGCAGCTTGGGACAGCTAGATACGCAGTATTTT. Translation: CASSLGQLDTQYF.

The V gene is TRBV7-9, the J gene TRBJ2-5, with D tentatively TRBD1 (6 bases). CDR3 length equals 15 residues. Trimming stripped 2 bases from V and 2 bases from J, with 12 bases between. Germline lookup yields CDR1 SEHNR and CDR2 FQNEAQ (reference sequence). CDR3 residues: CASSLNYRVQETQYF. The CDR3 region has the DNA TGTGCCAGCAGCTTAAACTACAGGGTTCAAGAGACCCAGTACTTC. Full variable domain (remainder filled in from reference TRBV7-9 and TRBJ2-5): DTGVSQNPRHKITKRGQNVTFRCDPISEHNRLYWYRQTLGQGPEFLTYFQNEAQLEKSRLLSDRFSAERPKGSFSTLEIQRTEQGDSAMYLCASSLNYRVQETQYFGPGTRLLVL.

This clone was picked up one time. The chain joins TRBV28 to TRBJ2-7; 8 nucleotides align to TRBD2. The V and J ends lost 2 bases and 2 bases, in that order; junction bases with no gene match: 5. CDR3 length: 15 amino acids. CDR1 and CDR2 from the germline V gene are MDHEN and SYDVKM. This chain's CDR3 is CASSLAGGPPYEQYF. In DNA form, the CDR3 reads TGTGCCAGCAGTTTAGCGGGAGGCCCACCCTACGAGCAGTACTTC.

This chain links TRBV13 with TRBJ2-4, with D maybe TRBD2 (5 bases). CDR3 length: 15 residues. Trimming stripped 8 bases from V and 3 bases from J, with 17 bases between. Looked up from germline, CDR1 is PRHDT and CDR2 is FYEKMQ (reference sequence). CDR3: CASSEFGVGKNIQYF. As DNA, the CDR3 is TGTGCCAGCTCAGAATTCGGGGTTGGCAAAAACATTCAGTACTTC.

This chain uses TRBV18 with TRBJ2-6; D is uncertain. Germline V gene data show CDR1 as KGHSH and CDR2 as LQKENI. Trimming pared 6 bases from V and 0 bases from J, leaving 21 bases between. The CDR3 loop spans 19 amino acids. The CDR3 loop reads CASSPHAWTAISGANVLTF. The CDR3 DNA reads TGTGCCAGCTCGCCTCACGCCTGGACGGCAATCTCTGGGGCCAACGTCCTGACTTTC.

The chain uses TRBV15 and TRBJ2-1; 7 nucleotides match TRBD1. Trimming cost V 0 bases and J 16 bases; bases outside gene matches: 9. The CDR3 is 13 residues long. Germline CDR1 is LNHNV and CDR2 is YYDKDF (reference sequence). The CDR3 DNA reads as TGTGCCACCAGCAGAGAGGAGAGGACAGGCCACTTCTTC. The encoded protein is CATSREERTGHFF.

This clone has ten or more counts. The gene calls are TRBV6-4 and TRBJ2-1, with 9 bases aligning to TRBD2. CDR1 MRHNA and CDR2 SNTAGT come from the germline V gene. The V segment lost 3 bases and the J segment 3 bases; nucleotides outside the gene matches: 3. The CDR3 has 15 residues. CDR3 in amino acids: CASSEAGGDYNEQFF. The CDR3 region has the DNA TGTGCCAGCAGTGAAGCGGGAGGAGACTACAATGAGCAGTTCTTC.

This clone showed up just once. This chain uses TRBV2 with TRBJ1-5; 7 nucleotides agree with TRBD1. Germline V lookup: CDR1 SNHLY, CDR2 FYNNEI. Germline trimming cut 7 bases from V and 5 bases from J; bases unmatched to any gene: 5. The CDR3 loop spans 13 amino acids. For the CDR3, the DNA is TGTGCCAGCACCGCAGGGGGGTATCAGCCCCAGCATTTT. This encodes CASTAGGYQPQHF.

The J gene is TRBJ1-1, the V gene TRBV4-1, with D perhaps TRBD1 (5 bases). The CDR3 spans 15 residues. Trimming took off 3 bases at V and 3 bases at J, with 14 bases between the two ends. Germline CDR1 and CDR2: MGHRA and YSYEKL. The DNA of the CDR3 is TGCGCCAGCAGCCAGGCGGGGGAGACGGACACTGAAGCTTTCTTT. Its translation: CASSQAGETDTEAFF.

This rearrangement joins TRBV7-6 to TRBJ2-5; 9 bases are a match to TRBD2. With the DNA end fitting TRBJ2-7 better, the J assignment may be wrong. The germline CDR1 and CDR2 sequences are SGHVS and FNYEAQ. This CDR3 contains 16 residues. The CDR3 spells CASSLELSGSSYEQYF. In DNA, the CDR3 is TGTGCCAGCAGCTTAGAGCTTAGCGGGAGCTCCTACGAGCAGTACTTC.

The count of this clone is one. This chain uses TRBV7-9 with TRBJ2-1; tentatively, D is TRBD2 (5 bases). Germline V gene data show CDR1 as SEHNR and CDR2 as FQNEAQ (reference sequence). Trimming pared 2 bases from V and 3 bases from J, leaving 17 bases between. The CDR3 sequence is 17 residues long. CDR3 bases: TGTGCCAGCAGCTTATCTAGAAAAGGACTCTTCTACAATGAGCAGTTCTTC. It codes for CASSLSRKGLFYNEQFF.

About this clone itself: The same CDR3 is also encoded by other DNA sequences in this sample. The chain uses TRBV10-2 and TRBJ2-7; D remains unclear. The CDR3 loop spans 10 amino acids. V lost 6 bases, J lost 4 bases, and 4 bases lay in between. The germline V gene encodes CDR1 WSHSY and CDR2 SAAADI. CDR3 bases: TGCGCCAGCAGGGGTTACGAGCAGTACTTC. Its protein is CASRGYEQYF.